The 23 T cell receptor beta chains below all came from one sample that was sequenced in a study of blood T cell repertoires in COVID-19. The assay was immunoSEQ multiplex PCR, and TCRdb's table has in-frame clones only and misses some. The sample holds some 370,000 clones, roughly four fifths seen once. The sequenced sample was PBMCs or T cells enriched from blood (not recorded which). All receptors come from a woman between 50 and 59 years old who had recovered from COVID-19.

The chain carries TRBV18 and TRBJ1-5, with 9 bases aligning to TRBD1. CDR1 and CDR2 from the germline V gene are KGHSH and LQKENI. The CDR3 loop spans 15 amino acids. The junction had 4 bases not matched to a gene; V was cut back by 2 bases and J by 5 bases. CDR3 sequence: CASSPGTGWDQPQHF. The CDR3 DNA sequence: TGTGCCAGCTCACCAGGGACAGGGTGGGATCAGCCCCAGCATTTT.

V gene TRBV7-8 combines with J gene TRBJ1-4; tentatively, D is TRBD1 (6 bases). Germline-derived CDR1 and CDR2 are SGHVS and FQNEAQ. The V and J ends lost 6 bases and 4 bases respectively, with 18 bases between them. The CDR3 has 16 amino acids. The DNA of the CDR3 is TGTGCCAGCAGAAAAGTCGGGGGGCAGATTAATGAAAAACTGTTTTTT. This codes for CASRKVGGQINEKLFF.

The chain is built from TRBV5-8 and TRBJ1-5; D unclear. Trimming took off 4 bases at V and 4 bases at J, with 9 bases between the two ends. CDR1 and CDR2 (germline): SGHTS, YDEGEE. This CDR3 has 13 amino acids. This CDR3 reads CASSPLMNQPQHF. The CDR3, as DNA: TGTGCCAGCAGCCCACTGATGAATCAGCCCCAGCATTTT.

V gene TRBV7-9 combines with J gene TRBJ1-2; 8 positions agree with TRBD1. The CDR3 sequence is 15 residues long. Germline CDR1 SEHNR, CDR2 FQNEAQ (reference sequence). The V and J ends lost 2 bases and 3 bases, in that order; junction bases with no gene match: 5. The CDR3 here is CASSLPQGADYGYTF. CDR3 DNA sequence: TGTGCCAGCAGCTTACCCCAGGGGGCGGACTATGGCTACACCTTC.

V and J are TRBV12-3 or TRBV12-4 and TRBJ2-5; no firm D call. V shed 2 bases and J shed 4 bases, with 5 bases lying between them. The CDR3 consists of 12 residues. This CDR3 reads CASSLRRETQYF. The CDR3 region has the DNA TGTGCCAGCAGTTTAAGGAGAGAGACCCAGTACTTC.

This rearrangement joins TRBV18 to TRBJ1-2; possibly TRBD1 for D (5 bases). Germline CDR1 reads KGHSH; CDR2 reads LQKENI. Trimming shortened V by 6 bases and J by 5 bases, and 22 bases separated the two germline ends. The CDR3 covers 16 residues. The CDR3: CASSSATVTDRYGYTF. The CDR3 DNA reads as TGTGCCAGCTCCTCTGCTACGGTGACAGACCGGTATGGCTACACCTTC.

This rearrangement joins TRBV5-1 to TRBJ1-2, with 7 positions matching TRBD1. The CDR3 is made up of 14 amino acids. The germline V gene has CDR1 SGHRS and CDR2 YFSETQ. Germline trimming cut 4 bases from V and 5 bases from J; bases unmatched to any gene: 8. The CDR3 coding sequence is TGCGCCAGCAGCCCAGGGACAGCCTCATATGGCTACACCTTC. It specifies CASSPGTASYGYTF.

The chain recombines TRBV9 with TRBJ2-5; D gene uncertain. V was trimmed by 4 bases and J by 1 base, leaving 20 bases between them. This CDR3 contains 17 residues. Germline CDR1 is SGDLS and CDR2 is YYNGEE. CDR3 DNA sequence: TGTGCCAGCAGCCCCTCTCCAAGTGGGCTATCCCAAGAGACCCAGTACTTC. It translates to CASSPSPSGLSQETQYF.

V and J are TRBV20-1 and TRBJ1-2; D is ambiguous. V was clipped by 3 bases and J by 4 bases, with 15 bases between them. CDR1 is DFQATT and CDR2 is SNEGSKA in the germline V gene (reference sequence). CDR3 length equals 14 residues. As DNA, the CDR3 is TGCAGTGCTAGTTCTGCGGGCAACGGCTATGGCTACACCTTC. Encoded protein: CSASSAGNGYGYTF.

V is TRBV7-2 and J is TRBJ2-3; the D is unclear. Germline V gene lookup returns CDR1 SGHTA and CDR2 FQGNSA. V was shortened by 4 bases and J by 1 base, with 12 bases between the two germline ends. This CDR3 has 15 amino acids. The DNA of the CDR3 is TGTGCCAGCAGCTCGGGTGTGGCGGGCACAGATACGCAGTATTTT. Protein sequence: CASSSGVAGTDTQYF.

The chain couples TRBV5-6 to TRBJ1-5; D is unresolved. Germline V gives CDR1 SGHDT, CDR2 YYEEEE. V dropped 3 bases and J dropped 6 bases, with 13 bases sitting between them. This CDR3 region has 14 residues. The CDR3: CASSYYSGGQPQHF. CDR3 sequence (DNA): TGTGCCAGCAGCTACTACAGTGGAGGTCAGCCCCAGCATTTT.

The chain joins TRBV25-1 to TRBJ2-7, with 7 bases aligning to TRBD1. Trimming cost V 1 base and J 7 bases; bases outside gene matches: 10. CDR3 length: 15 amino acids. CDR1 is MGHDK, CDR2 SYGVNS, per germline. CDR3 DNA: TGTGCCAGCAGTGAATCTGGGACAGCGAACCGGGAGCAGTACTTC. Encoded protein: CASSESGTANREQYF.

The chain couples TRBV28 to TRBJ1-5; unclear D gene. V was cut by 5 bases and J by 7 bases, with 15 bases left in between. This CDR3 has 14 amino acids. Germline loops: CDR1 MDHEN, CDR2 SYDVKM. CDR3 sequence: CASSPLGVGQPQHF. The CDR3 coding sequence is TGTGCCAGCAGTCCCCTGGGAGTAGGGCAGCCCCAGCATTTT.

This chain joins TRBV24-1 and TRBJ2-3, with TRBD2 matching 8 bases. CDR3 length: 14 residues. Germline CDR1 and CDR2: KGHDR and SFDVKD. J lost 4 bases, V lost 12 bases, and 11 bases had no gene match. For the CDR3, the DNA is TGTGCCGCCGGTGGGCGGGAGGCCCCAGATACGCAGTATTTT. Its protein is CAAGGREAPDTQYF.

This chain uses TRBV2 with TRBJ1-2, with D tentatively TRBD1 (6 bases). The CDR3 covers 14 residues. Germline V gives CDR1 SNHLY, CDR2 FYNNEI. The V and J ends lost 6 bases and 4 bases respectively, with 15 bases between them. CDR3 amino acids: CASSKLTGIYGYTF. CDR3 bases: TGTGCCAGCAGCAAACTCACAGGGATCTATGGCTACACCTTC.

The chain recombines TRBV7-9 with TRBJ2-1; TRBD2 matches at 12 bases. The J segment lost 6 bases and the V segment lost 1 base, leaving 13 bases of the junction unmatched. CDR3 length: 19 residues. Germline CDR1 is SEHNR and CDR2 is FQNEAQ (reference sequence). CDR3 loop: CASSLGGLAGGPKGNEQFF. CDR3 sequence (DNA): TGTGCCAGCAGCTTAGGTGGGCTAGCGGGGGGGCCGAAGGGCAATGAGCAGTTCTTC.

The chain joins TRBV29-1 to TRBJ1-2; D perhaps matches TRBD1 (5 bases). Per germline, CDR1 SQVTM and CDR2 ANQGSEA. V was shortened by 7 bases and J by 3 bases, with 15 bases between the two germline ends. CDR3 length: 13 residues. The CDR3 sequence is CSASGGSDYGYTF. Written as DNA, the CDR3 is TGCAGCGCTTCTGGGGGGTCTGACTATGGCTACACCTTC.

The chain recombines TRBV19 with TRBJ1-2; the D gene is possibly TRBD1 (6 bases). The germline V and J ends were trimmed by 3 bases and 6 bases, with 26 bases remaining between them. The CDR3 is made up of 18 amino acids. Per germline, CDR1 LNHDA and CDR2 SQIVND (reference sequence). The CDR3 is CASSMRPGEEVRRNGYTF. In nucleotides, the CDR3 is TGTGCCAGTAGTATGAGGCCAGGGGAAGAGGTCAGGAGGAATGGCTACACCTTC.

J is TRBJ1-6 and V is TRBV6-5, with TRBD1 matching over 8 bases. Germline CDR1 and CDR2: MNHEY and SVGAGI. V dropped 6 bases and J dropped 10; count of bases not matched to a gene: 11. The CDR3 sequence is 15 residues long. The CDR3 DNA follows: TGTGCCAGCAGACGACTCAAAGACAGGGGATCACCCCTCCACTTT. It encodes CASRRLKDRGSPLHF.

V and J are TRBV12-3 or TRBV12-4 and TRBJ1-3; no definite D call. Trimming left V 1 base short and J 5 bases short, with 6 bases between. The CDR3 has 13 amino acids. CDR3 sequence reads: CASSLVIRNTIYF. CDR3 sequence (DNA): TGTGCCAGCAGTTTAGTCATTCGAAACACCATATATTTT.

On this clone itself: Other DNA sequences in this sample translate to the same CDR3. The chain links TRBV4-1 to TRBJ1-6; D gene unclear. Germline CDR1 and CDR2: MGHRA and YSYEKL. This CDR3 is built from 13 residues. Trimming cost V 1 base and J 8 bases, with 6 bases left between them. The DNA for the CDR3 is TGCGCCAGCAGCCAAGGACGGGATTCACCCCTCCACTTT. It encodes CASSQGRDSPLHF.

This chain uses TRBV29-1 with TRBJ2-2; 12 positions match TRBD2. The V gene end was trimmed by 6 bases and the J gene end by 6 bases; junction bases not matched to a gene: 11. Germline loops: CDR1 SQVTM, CDR2 ANQGSEA. The CDR3 contains 16 residues. CDR3 DNA: TGCAGCGTCCTGACTAGCGGGAGAGTCGCAGCCGGGGAGCTGTTTTTT. This sequence encodes CSVLTSGRVAAGELFF.

This rearrangement joins TRBV6-5 to TRBJ1-1; a weak D match, TRBD1 (6 bases). CDR1 and CDR2 from the germline V gene are MNHEY and SVGAGI. There are 14 residues in the CDR3. V lost 8 bases and J lost 2, with 15 bases in between. CDR3 DNA: TGTGCCAGCTATTACAGGGTTGCCAACACTGAAGCTTTCTTT. It encodes CASYYRVANTEAFF.